The clone carrying this TCR beta chain has more than one count but fewer than ten. These data originate in a study of resident and recirculating memory T cells in vitiligo. Stable vitiligo meant no lesion change over the previous 6 months. V gave up 0 bases and J gave up 2 bases, with 7 bases separating them. This CDR3 has 14 amino acids. Germline-derived CDR1 and CDR2 are MNHNY and SVGAGI (reference sequence). TCRdb's copy holds only in-frame clones and misses some; the assay was immunoSEQ multiplex PCR. The table includes 40,000 to 50,000 clones, about 90% detected once. This chain connects TRBV6-6 to TRBJ1-2; D not resolved. Sequencing used blood. The source of this sequence is a male donor with vitiligo. The CDR3 here is CASSYSESNYGYTF. In DNA, the CDR3 is TGTGCCAGCAGTTACTCGGAGAGCAACTATGGCTACACCTTC.